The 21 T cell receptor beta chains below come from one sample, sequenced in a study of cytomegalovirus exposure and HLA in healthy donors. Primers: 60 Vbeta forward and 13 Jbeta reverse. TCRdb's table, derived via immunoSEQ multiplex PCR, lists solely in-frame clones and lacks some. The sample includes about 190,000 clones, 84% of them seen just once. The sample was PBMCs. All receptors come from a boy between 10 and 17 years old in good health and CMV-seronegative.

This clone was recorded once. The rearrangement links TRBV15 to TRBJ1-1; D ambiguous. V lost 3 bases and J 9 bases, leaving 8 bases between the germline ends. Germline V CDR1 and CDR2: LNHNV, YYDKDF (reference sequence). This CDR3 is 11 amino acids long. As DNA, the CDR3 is TGTGCCACCAGCAGGGCAAGAAAAGCTTTCTTT. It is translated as CATSRARKAFF.

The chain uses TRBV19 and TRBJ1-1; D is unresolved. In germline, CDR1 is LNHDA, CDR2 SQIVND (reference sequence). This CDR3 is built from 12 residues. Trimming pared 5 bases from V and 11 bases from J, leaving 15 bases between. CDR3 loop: CASSPPGSSAFF. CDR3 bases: TGTGCCAGTAGTCCTCCGGGGTCAAGCGCTTTCTTT.

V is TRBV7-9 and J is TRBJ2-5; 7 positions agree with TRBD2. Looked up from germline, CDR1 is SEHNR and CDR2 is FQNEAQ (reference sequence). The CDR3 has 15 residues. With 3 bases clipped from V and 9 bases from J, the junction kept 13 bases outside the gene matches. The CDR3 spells CASSFWGGAPGAQYF. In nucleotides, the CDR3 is TGTGCCAGCAGCTTCTGGGGAGGGGCCCCCGGGGCCCAGTACTTC.

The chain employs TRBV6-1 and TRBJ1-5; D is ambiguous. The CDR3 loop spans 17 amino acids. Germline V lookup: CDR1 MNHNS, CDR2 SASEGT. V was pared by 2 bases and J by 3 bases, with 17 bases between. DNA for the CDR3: TGTGCCAGCAGTGAACCGGCGGCCGGTTTCGACAATCAGCCCCAGCATTTT. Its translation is CASSEPAAGFDNQPQHF.

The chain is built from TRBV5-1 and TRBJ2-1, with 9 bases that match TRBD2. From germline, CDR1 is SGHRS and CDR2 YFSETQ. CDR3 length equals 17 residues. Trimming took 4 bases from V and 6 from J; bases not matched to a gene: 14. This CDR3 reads CASSRPPGTSFSNEQFF. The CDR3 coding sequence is TGCGCCAGCAGCCGACCTCCGGGGACTAGCTTTTCCAATGAGCAGTTCTTC.

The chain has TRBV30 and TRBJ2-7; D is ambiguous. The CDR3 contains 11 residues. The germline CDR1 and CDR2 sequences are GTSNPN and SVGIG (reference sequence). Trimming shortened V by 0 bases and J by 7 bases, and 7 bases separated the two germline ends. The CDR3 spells CAWSVTSEQYF. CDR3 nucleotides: TGTGCCTGGAGTGTTACTTCGGAGCAGTACTTC.

CDR3 residues: CASSYGTSGRNEQFF. The CDR3 DNA follows: TGTGCCAGCAGTTATGGGACTAGCGGGAGGAATGAGCAGTTCTTC. The chain employs TRBV6-5 and TRBJ2-1; 15 positions match TRBD2. V lost 3 bases, J lost 7 bases, and 1 base stayed unmatched. Per germline, CDR1 MNHEY and CDR2 SVGAGI. The CDR3 has 15 residues.

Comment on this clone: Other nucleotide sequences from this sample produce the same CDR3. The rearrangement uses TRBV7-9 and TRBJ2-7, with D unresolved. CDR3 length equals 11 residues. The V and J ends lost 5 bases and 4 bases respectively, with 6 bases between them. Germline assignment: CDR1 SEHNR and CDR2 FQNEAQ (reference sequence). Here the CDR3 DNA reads TGTGCCAGCAGCCCCAGTTACGAGCAGTACTTC. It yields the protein CASSPSYEQYF.

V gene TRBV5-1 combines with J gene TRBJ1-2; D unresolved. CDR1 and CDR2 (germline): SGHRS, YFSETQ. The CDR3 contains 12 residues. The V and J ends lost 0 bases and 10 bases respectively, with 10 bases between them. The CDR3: CASSLGANDYTF. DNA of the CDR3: TGCGCCAGCAGCTTGGGGGCTAATGACTACACCTTC.

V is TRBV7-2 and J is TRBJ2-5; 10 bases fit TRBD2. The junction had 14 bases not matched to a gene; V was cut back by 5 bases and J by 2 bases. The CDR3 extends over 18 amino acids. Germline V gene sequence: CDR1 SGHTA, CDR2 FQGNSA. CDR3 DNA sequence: TGTGCCAGCAGCCTGACCCTGAGCGGGGGGGAAAGGCAAGAGACCCAGTACTTC. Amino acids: CASSLTLSGGERQETQYF. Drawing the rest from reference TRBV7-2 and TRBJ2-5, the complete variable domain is GAGVSQSPSNKVTEKGKDVELRCDPISGHTALYWYRQSLGQGLEFLIYFQGNSAPDKSGLPSDRFSAERTGGSVSTLTIQRTQQEDSAVYLCASSLTLSGGERQETQYFGPGTRLLVL.

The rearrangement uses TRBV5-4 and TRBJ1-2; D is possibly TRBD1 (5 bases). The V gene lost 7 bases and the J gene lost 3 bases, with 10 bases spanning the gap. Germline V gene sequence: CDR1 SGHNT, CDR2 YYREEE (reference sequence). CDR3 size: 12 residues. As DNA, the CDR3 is TGTGCCAGCGTAGGGGCCTACTATGGCTACACCTTC. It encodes CASVGAYYGYTF.

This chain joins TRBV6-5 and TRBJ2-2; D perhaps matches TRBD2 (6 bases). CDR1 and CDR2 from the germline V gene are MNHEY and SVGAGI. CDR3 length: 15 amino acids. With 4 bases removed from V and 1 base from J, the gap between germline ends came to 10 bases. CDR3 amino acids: CASSLFGGNTGELFF. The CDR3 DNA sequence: TGTGCCAGCAGTTTGTTCGGGGGGAACACCGGGGAGCTGTTTTTT.

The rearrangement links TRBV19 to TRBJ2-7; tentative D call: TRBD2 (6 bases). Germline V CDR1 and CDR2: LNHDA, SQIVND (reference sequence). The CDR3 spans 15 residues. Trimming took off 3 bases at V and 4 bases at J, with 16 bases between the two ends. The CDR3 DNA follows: TGTGCCAGTAGTATTGCGGGGTCCCTCTTGTACGAGCAGTACTTC. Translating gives CASSIAGSLLYEQYF.

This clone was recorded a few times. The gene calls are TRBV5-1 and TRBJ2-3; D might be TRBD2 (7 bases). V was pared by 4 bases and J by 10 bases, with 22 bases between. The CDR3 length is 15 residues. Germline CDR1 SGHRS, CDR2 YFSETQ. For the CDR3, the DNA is TGCGCCAGCAGCCCGGACTGGGCGGGGGCCCTGTCGCAGTATTTT. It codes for CASSPDWAGALSQYF.

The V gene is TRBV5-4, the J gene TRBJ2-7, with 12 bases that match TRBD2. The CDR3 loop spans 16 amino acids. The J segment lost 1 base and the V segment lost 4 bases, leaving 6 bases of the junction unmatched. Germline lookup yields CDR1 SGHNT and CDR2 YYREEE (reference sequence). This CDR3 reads CASSPGLAGFSYEQYF. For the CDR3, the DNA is TGTGCCAGCAGCCCGGGACTAGCGGGCTTTTCCTACGAGCAGTACTTC.

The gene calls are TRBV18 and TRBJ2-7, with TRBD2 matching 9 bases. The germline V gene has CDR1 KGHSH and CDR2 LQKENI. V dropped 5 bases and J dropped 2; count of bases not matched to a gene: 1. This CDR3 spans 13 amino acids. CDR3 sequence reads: CASSGTSPYEQYF. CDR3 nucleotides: TGTGCCAGCTCAGGGACTAGCCCCTACGAGCAGTACTTC.

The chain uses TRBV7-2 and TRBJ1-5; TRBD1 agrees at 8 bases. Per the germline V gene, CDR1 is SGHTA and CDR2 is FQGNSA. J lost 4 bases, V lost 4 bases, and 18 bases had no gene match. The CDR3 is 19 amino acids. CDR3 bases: TGTGCCAGCAGCTGGGTTCCGTTGTTCGGGACAGGCCAAAATCAGCCCCAGCATTTT. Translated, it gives CASSWVPLFGTGQNQPQHF.

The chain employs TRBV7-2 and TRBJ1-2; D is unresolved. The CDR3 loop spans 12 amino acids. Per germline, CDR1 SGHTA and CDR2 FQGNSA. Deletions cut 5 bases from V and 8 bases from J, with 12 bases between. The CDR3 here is CASSEASYGYTF. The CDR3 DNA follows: TGTGCCAGCAGCGAGGCATCTTACGGCTACACCTTC. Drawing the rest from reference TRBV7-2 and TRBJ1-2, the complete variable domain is GAGVSQSPSNKVTEKGKDVELRCDPISGHTALYWYRQSLGQGLEFLIYFQGNSAPDKSGLPSDRFSAERTGGSVSTLTIQRTQQEDSAVYLCASSEASYGYTFGSGTRLTVV.

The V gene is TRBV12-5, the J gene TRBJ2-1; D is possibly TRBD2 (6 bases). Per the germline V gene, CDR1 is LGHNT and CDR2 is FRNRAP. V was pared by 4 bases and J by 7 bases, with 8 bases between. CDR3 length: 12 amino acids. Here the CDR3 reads CASGSGLNEQFF. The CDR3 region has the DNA TGTGCTAGTGGTTCGGGACTGAATGAGCAGTTCTTC.

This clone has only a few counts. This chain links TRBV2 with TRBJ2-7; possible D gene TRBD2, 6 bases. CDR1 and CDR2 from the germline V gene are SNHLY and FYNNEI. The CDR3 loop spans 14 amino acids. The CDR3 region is CASDSGTGTYEQYF. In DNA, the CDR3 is TGTGCGAGCGATTCGGGGACTGGGACGTACGAGCAGTACTTC.

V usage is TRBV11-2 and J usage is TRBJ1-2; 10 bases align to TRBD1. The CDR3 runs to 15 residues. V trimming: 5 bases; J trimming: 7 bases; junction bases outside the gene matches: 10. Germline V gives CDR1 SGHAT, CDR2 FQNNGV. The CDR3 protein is CASSNRDRGIRGYTF. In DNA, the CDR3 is TGTGCCAGCAGCAACCGGGACAGGGGAATTCGTGGCTACACCTTC.